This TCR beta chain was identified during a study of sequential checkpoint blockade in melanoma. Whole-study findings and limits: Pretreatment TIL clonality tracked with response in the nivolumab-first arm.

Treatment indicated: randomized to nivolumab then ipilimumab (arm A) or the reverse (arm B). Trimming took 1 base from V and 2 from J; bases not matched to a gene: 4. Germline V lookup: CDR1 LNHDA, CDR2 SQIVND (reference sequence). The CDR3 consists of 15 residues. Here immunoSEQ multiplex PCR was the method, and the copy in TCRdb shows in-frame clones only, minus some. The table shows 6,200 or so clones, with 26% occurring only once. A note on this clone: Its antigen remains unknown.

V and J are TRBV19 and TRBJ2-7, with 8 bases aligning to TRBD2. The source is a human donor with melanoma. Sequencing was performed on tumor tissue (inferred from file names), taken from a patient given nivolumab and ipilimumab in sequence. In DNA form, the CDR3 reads TGTGCCAGTAGTATAGCGGTAGCGGGAACCTACGAGCAGTACTTC. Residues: CASSIAVAGTYEQYF. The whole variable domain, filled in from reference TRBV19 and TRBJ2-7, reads DGGITQSPKYLFRKEGQNVTLSCEQNLNHDAMYWYRQDPGQGLRLIYYSQIVNDFQKGDIAEGYSVSREKKESFPLTVTSAQKNPTAFYLCASSIAVAGTYEQYFGPGTRLTVT.